This T cell receptor beta chain was recovered during a study of cytomegalovirus exposure and HLA in healthy donors. Overall study findings and caveats: A link between a missense DCLRE1C variant and TCR beta V- and J-gene trimming emerged from a later analysis.

As to this clone: Its target is unknown.

V lost 7 bases, J lost 1 base, and 11 bases lay in between. This CDR3 has 15 amino acids. CDR1 is MNHNS and CDR2 is SASEGT in the germline V gene. 13 Jbeta primers and 60 Vbeta primers were used for the PCR. Assay used: immunoSEQ multiplex PCR; TCRdb lists only in-frame clones, some missing. The sample records 150,000 or so clones, around 83% being singletons. The V and J genes are TRBV6-1 and TRBJ2-6; D is possibly TRBD1 (6 bases). This receptor was obtained from a man aged 45-65 years in good health and CMV-seropositive. Sequenced: PBMCs. The CDR3 nucleotides read TGTGCCAGCACTAAAGGGGGTTCTGGGGCCAACGTCCTGACTTTC. Translated, it gives CASTKGGSGANVLTF.